This T cell receptor delta chain appears in the sequencing data of a study of γδ T cells in repeated Plasmodium falciparum infection. For the study at large: Samples were taken at baseline, before some infections, and 21 days after each.

Vgamma9/Vdelta2+ and Vdelta2-negative gammadelta T cells were flow-sorted from PBMC for bulk sequencing. TCRdb fed the multiplex PCR reads into CATT to redo clone calling. The sample includes over 45,000 delta-chain clones, roughly 1.6% of them seen just once. V was trimmed by 0 bases and J by 1 base, leaving 9 bases between them. The CDR3 consists of 15 residues. Germline-derived CDR1 and CDR2 are TSWWSYY and QGS. This clone was detected many times. Sequencing was done on a sample of gamma-delta T cells from blood. This TCR was recovered from a pool of human donors (malaria-infected and uninfected, not separated). This rearrangement joins TRDV1 to TRDJ1; D gene ambiguous. The CDR3 coding sequence is TGTGCTCTTGGGGAACTGTGGCCCGGCACCGATAAACTCATCTTT. Amino acid sequence: CALGELWPGTDKLIF.